This is a list of T cell receptor beta chains from one sample in a study of T cell changes during pregnancy in multiple sclerosis. Method: immunoSEQ multiplex PCR; TCRdb's copy keeps in-frame clones and lacks some. The repertoire holds 72,000 or so clones, with around 93% as singletons. This specimen consisted of peripheral blood, obtained in the second trimester of pregnancy. These TCRs come from a female donor with multiple sclerosis, enrolled in a pregnancy study. Both conserved end residues are part of each CDR3. The D gene is left open where the match is weak.

cdr3_aa d_call j_call v_call
CATSRGRDDYNEQFF - TRBJ2-1 TRBV15
CASSFSATNEKLFF - TRBJ1-4 TRBV7-2
CASSEGGGSQNYGYTF - TRBJ1-2 TRBV6-1
CASFASRAGQTYGYTF - TRBJ1-2 TRBV19
CANPPGAMNTEAFF - TRBJ1-1 TRBV2
CASSLKQGVGNTIYF TRBD1 TRBJ1-3 TRBV27
CASALFVPGDGYTF - TRBJ1-2 TRBV12-5
CASSLVAGTSTDTQYF TRBD2 TRBJ2-3 TRBV7-2
CAWRATGTSPLHF TRBD1 TRBJ1-6 TRBV30
CASSNGDKDYGYTF - TRBJ1-2 TRBV18
CASSFRLYF - TRBJ1-2 TRBV11-2
CASSFVGGTGELFF - TRBJ2-2 TRBV27
CASSQRPGQGMDTQYF TRBD1 TRBJ2-3 TRBV19
CASTGLFGYTF - TRBJ1-2 TRBV6-1
CASSLVGTGDKYEQYF TRBD1 TRBJ2-7 TRBV5-6
CASSPTSSYNEQFF - TRBJ2-1 TRBV7-7
CASNTAGEQYF - TRBJ2-7 TRBV5-1
CASSQSGQSYNEQFF TRBD1 TRBJ2-1 TRBV4-1
CASSGGGGAGETQYF - TRBJ2-5 TRBV5-4
CASSLRGGVYEQYF - TRBJ2-7 TRBV13
CASSLSILGEAYEQYF - TRBJ2-7 TRBV13
CASSHTASDSYEQYF - TRBJ2-7 TRBV5-1
CASSWLAGAYEQYF TRBD2 TRBJ2-7 TRBV27
CASSERLEGGDSPLHF - TRBJ1-6 TRBV6-1
CASSIQGGNGYTF - TRBJ1-2 TRBV19
CASGYGVGLEKLFF - TRBJ1-4 TRBV12-5
CASSEVKTLAGSSYEQYF - TRBJ2-7 TRBV25-1
CASSLARNTEAFF - TRBJ1-1 TRBV7-9
CASSPRFGGLNTEAFF - TRBJ1-1 TRBV18
CASSFGANYGYTF - TRBJ1-2 TRBV27
CASSSSGFYGYTF - TRBJ1-2 TRBV28
CASTQEGSYEQYF - TRBJ2-7 TRBV5-4
CASSAVVTGELFF - TRBJ2-2 TRBV9
CASSRTHRGQSTGELFF TRBD1 TRBJ2-2 TRBV27
CAISNYGGRADVETQYF TRBD2 TRBJ2-5 TRBV10-3
CASSPPGQGLYTQYF TRBD1 TRBJ2-3 TRBV18
CASKNQGLDTQYF - TRBJ2-3 TRBV19
CASSLLTFGTEAFF - TRBJ1-1 TRBV19
CASLPSAGNFNNQPQHF - TRBJ1-5 TRBV12-2
CASSVREFTGELFF - TRBJ2-2 TRBV18
CASSRERQGKQGYTF TRBD1 TRBJ1-2 TRBV7-9
CSETSGPGTQYF TRBD2 TRBJ2-3 TRBV29-1
CASSSLDREVNTEAFF TRBD1 TRBJ1-1 TRBV27
CASSFGGRVDTQYF - TRBJ2-3 TRBV27
CASSLGLAGHYEQYF TRBD2 TRBJ2-7 TRBV5-1
CASSLSLAGIQETQYF TRBD2 TRBJ2-5 TRBV13
CASSQDSGTDTQYF - TRBJ2-3 TRBV7-2
CATNLRGNQPQHF TRBD1 TRBJ1-5 TRBV19
CASTPRGFPNYGYTF - TRBJ1-2 TRBV19
CATSRDPGSQETQYF - TRBJ2-5 TRBV15
CASTGREDYGYTF - TRBJ1-2 TRBV2
CASSQGPSLGGRGYEQYF TRBD2 TRBJ2-7 TRBV2